Listed below are T cell receptor beta chains from one sample, sequenced in a study of cytomegalovirus exposure and HLA in healthy donors. Using immunoSEQ multiplex PCR, the repertoire was profiled, and TCRdb retains in-frame clones only, with some absent. This sample lists tens of thousands of clones; its ten largest clones have 4.8%. Sequenced input: PBMCs. The receptor source for this set is a female donor in good health and CMV-seronegative. The CDR3 runs from the conserved cysteine through the conserved F or W. A D gene is named only where the DNA matches it firmly. A row's size may be missing; if present it is once, few, many or a size class.

TRBV19	TRBD2	-	TRBJ2-3	TGTGCCAGTGCTAGCGGGGCTAGCACAGATACGCAGTATTTT	CASASGASTDTQYF
TRBV20-1	-	-	TRBJ1-2	TGCAGTGTCACAGCTAACTATGGCTACACCTTC	CSVTANYGYTF
TRBV18	TRBD2	-	TRBJ2-1	TGTGCCAGCTCACCACTGGGCGGGGGGTCCTACAATGAGCAGTTCTTC	CASSPLGGGSYNEQFF
TRBV5-1	-	-	TRBJ2-7	TGCGCCAGCAGCCGAGAAACAGGTCCGGGCCTCCACGAGCAGTACTTC	CASSRETGPGLHEQYF
TRBV28	TRBD2	-	TRBJ2-1	TGTGCCAGCAGTGGACGGGGGGGCCTAAGCTATGAGCAGTTCTTC	CASSGRGGLSYEQFF
TRBV6-1	TRBD1	-	TRBJ1-6	TGTGCCAGCAGTGCTAACAGGGGAACGGGTTCACCCCTCCACTTT	CASSANRGTGSPLHF
TRBV5-1	-	-	TRBJ1-2	TGCGCCAGCGGGCCCCCGGCGGGTAACTATGGCTACACCTTC	CASGPPAGNYGYTF
TRBV10-1	TRBD1	-	TRBJ1-5	TGCGCCAGCAGTGAGGGACAGGGTCCCAATCAGCCCCAGCATTTT	CASSEGQGPNQPQHF
TRBV13	-	-	TRBJ2-7	TGTGCCAGCAGCTTAGAACCTAGAATCAGGGGCGAGCAGTACTTC	CASSLEPRIRGEQYF
TRBV7-9	-	-	TRBJ1-1	TGTGCCAGCAGCTTAGTCTCCAATTACAGGGATTTTTACACTGAAGCTTTCTTT	CASSLVSNYRDFYTEAFF
TRBV14	TRBD2	-	TRBJ2-1	TGTGCCAGCAGCAAGCGGGGCGGATACAATGAGCAGTTCTTC	CASSKRGGYNEQFF
TRBV6-5	TRBD1	-	TRBJ1-1	TGTGCCAGCAGTGGGACAGGGGGCACTGAAGCTTTCTTT	CASSGTGGTEAFF
TRBV5-1	-	-	TRBJ2-2	TGCGCCAGCAGCTTGGAGACACCGAACACCGGGGAGCTGTTTTTT	CASSLETPNTGELFF
TRBV7-2	TRBD2	-	TRBJ2-5	TGTGCCAGCAGCTTAGGGCGGGGGTACCAAGAGACCCAGTACTTC	CASSLGRGYQETQYF
TRBV19	-	-	TRBJ2-7	TGTGCCAGTAGTCCAAGACAGGTTGACTACGAGCAGTACTTC	CASSPRQVDYEQYF
TRBV6-5	TRBD2	-	TRBJ2-7	TGTGCCAGCAGTTATATGGGGACTAGCGGGGCACACGAGCAGTACTTC	CASSYMGTSGAHEQYF
TRBV5-1	TRBD1	-	TRBJ2-2	TGCGCCAGCAGCCCCCGACAGGGGGCCCGGGAGCTGTTTTTT	CASSPRQGARELFF
TRBV28	TRBD1	-	TRBJ1-2	TGTGCCAGCAGTCCCAACCTAATGGGACAGCCCTATGGCTACACCTTC	CASSPNLMGQPYGYTF
TRBV27	-	-	TRBJ2-7	TGTGCCAGCAGTGCGGGACGCAGCTTGAGCTCCTACGAGCAGTACTTC	CASSAGRSLSSYEQYF
TRBV6-1	-	-	TRBJ2-3	TGTGCCAGCCGTGAACGGCTGCCCGGGGCAGATACGCAGTATTTT	CASRERLPGADTQYF
TRBV5-1	TRBD1	-	TRBJ1-1	TGCGCCAGCAGCTCCCTACAGGGGGCGGTCACTGAAGCTTTCTTT	CASSSLQGAVTEAFF
TRBV6-5	TRBD1	-	TRBJ1-2	TGTGCCAGCAGTTACCCGACAGGGGATGGCTACACCTTC	CASSYPTGDGYTF
TRBV29-1	TRBD1	-	TRBJ1-1	TGCAGCGTGACGACAGGGCTTGCCACTGAAGCTTTCTTT	CSVTTGLATEAFF
TRBV28	TRBD1	-	TRBJ1-5	TGTGCCAGCAGTTTACAGGGGGCGTCTTATCAGCCCCAGCATTTT	CASSLQGASYQPQHF
TRBV28	TRBD2	-	TRBJ2-7	TGTGCCAGCAGTGGAGGGACTAGCGGGACGTACGAGCAGTACTTC	CASSGGTSGTYEQYF
TRBV10-1	TRBD1	-	TRBJ2-3	TGCGCCACCCAGACAGGGTCCAGAGGCGCAGATACGCAGTATTTT	CATQTGSRGADTQYF
TRBV10-1	-	-	TRBJ1-1	TGCGCCAGCAGTGAGTCCGGGGGTGCTGAAGCTTTCTTT	CASSESGGAEAFF
TRBV7-8	TRBD1	-	TRBJ2-3	TGTGCCAGCAGCTTAGTGACAGGGGGAGCCACAGATACGCAGTATTTT	CASSLVTGGATDTQYF
TRBV6-6	-	-	TRBJ2-1	TGTGCCAGCAGGGACGGCGGCGGGACAGTGCAGTTCTTC	CASRDGGGTVQFF
TRBV19	TRBD2	-	TRBJ2-5	TGTGCCAGTAGTACTCCCGGGAGCGGGGTACTGGGAGAGACCCAGTACTTC	CASSTPGSGVLGETQYF
TRBV11-1	-	-	TRBJ2-3	TGTGCCAGCAGGCCTTCACTGGGGCTAAGCACAGATACGCAGTATTTT	CASRPSLGLSTDTQYF
TRBV5-1	TRBD1	-	TRBJ1-5	TGCGCCAGCAGCCCGACAGGGAACGGCAATCAGCCCCAGCATTTT	CASSPTGNGNQPQHF
TRBV6-1	TRBD1	-	TRBJ2-5	TGTGCCAGCAGTGCGTCCAGGGGGCAAGAGACCCAGTACTTC	CASSASRGQETQYF
TRBV7-2	-	-	TRBJ2-5	TGTGCCAGCAGCTTCGGGACTGTGAGCCAAGGAGCTAATCCGGAGACCCAGTACTTC	CASSFGTVSQGANPETQYF
TRBV28	-	-	TRBJ2-6	TGTGCCAGCAGTTCCCCTCCTGGGGCCAACGTCCTGACTTTC	CASSSPPGANVLTF
TRBV18	-	-	TRBJ1-1	TGTGCCAGCTCCCAAAGTAGGCAGGGCTGGACTGAAGCTTTCTTT	CASSQSRQGWTEAFF
TRBV10-3	-	-	TRBJ1-6	TGTGCCGTCAAGGGGCCTCCTAATTCACCCCTCCACTTT	CAVKGPPNSPLHF
TRBV7-2	-	-	TRBJ1-4	TGTGCCAGCAGCCACAGGGCAACTAATGAAAAACTGTTTTTT	CASSHRATNEKLFF
TRBV5-1	-	-	TRBJ2-3	TGCGCCAGCAGCGCCACGGCAGGGGAGGGTACAGATACGCAGTATTTT	CASSATAGEGTDTQYF
TRBV6-4	TRBD1	large	TRBJ2-6	TGTGCCAGCAGTGACGAAGGGGGCGAAGGGGCCAACGTCCTGACTTTC	CASSDEGGEGANVLTF
TRBV12-5	TRBD1	-	TRBJ2-2	TGTGCTAGTGGTAAGGACAGGGAGAACACCGGGGAGCTGTTTTTT	CASGKDRENTGELFF
TRBV2	TRBD1	-	TRBJ2-7	TGTGCCAGCTGCGAAGGGGGACAGGGGAAGAGGGAGCAGTACTTC	CASCEGGQGKREQYF
TRBV15	TRBD1	-	TRBJ2-7	TGTGCCACCAGCAGCCGGACAGGGGAGGGCTACGAGCAGTACTTC	CATSSRTGEGYEQYF
TRBV5-1	-	-	TRBJ2-7	TGCGCCAGCAGGTCAGGCAAATCCTACGAGCAGTACTTC	CASRSGKSYEQYF
TRBV7-8	-	-	TRBJ1-2	TGTGCCAGCAGCTTGTCAGGGGCAGGCATCCACACCTTC	CASSLSGAGIHTF
TRBV11-3	-	-	TRBJ1-1	TGTGCCAGCAGCGCCTCAGGGAATAGCCGCCGAGGAGCTTTCTTT	CASSASGNSRRGAFF
TRBV5-6	TRBD1	-	TRBJ1-2	TGTGCCAGCAGCGGCGACGTACAGGGGTGGAATGGCCACACCTTC	CASSGDVQGWNGHTF
TRBV6-1	-	-	TRBJ2-2	TGTGCCAGCAGTGAAAAGGGGGGGGCCCCCCCCGGGGAGCTGTTTTTT	CASSEKGGAPPGELFF
TRBV6-5	TRBD1	-	TRBJ1-2	TGTGCCAGCAGTTACGGGACAGGAACCTACTATGGCTACACCTTC	CASSYGTGTYYGYTF
TRBV7-7	-	-	TRBJ1-5	TGTGCCAGCAGCTCCTCACAGGGTCAGCCCCAGCATTTT	CASSSSQGQPQHF
TRBV7-2	TRBD1	-	TRBJ1-6	TGTGCCAGCAGCCCAACTTCTGGGACAGCCTCACCCCTCCACTTT	CASSPTSGTASPLHF